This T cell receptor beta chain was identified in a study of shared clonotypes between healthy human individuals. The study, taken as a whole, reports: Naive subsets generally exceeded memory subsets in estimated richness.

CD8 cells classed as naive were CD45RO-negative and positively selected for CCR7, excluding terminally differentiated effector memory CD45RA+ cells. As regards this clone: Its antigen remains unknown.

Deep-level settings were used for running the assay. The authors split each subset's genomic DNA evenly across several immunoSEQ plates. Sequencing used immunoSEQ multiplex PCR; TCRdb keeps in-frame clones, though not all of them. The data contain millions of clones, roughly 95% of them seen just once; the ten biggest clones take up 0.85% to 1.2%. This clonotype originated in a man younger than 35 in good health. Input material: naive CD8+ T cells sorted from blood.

The CDR3 nucleotides are TGTGCCAGCAGCCAAGATCATGACGGGTACAATGAGCAGTTCTTC. Encoded protein: CASSQDHDGYNEQFF. The chain couples TRBV4-2 to TRBJ2-1; D gene ambiguous. V dropped 0 bases and J dropped 4 bases, with 10 bases sitting between them. The germline gives CDR1 LGHNA, CDR2 YNFKEQ. This CDR3 has 15 amino acids.